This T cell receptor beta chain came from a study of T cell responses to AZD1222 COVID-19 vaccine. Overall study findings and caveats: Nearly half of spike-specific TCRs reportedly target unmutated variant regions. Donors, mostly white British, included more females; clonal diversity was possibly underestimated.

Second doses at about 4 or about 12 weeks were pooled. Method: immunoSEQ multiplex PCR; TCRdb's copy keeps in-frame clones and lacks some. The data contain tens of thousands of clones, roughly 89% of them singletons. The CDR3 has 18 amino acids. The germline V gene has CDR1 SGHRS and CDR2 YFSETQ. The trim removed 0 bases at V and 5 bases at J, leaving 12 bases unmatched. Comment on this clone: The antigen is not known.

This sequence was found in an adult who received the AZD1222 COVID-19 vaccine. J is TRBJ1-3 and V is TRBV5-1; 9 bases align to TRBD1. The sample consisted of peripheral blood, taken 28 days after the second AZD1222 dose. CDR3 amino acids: CASSLGDRQGVARNTIYF. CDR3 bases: TGCGCCAGCAGCTTGGGGGATCGACAGGGGGTAGCGAGAAACACCATATATTTT.